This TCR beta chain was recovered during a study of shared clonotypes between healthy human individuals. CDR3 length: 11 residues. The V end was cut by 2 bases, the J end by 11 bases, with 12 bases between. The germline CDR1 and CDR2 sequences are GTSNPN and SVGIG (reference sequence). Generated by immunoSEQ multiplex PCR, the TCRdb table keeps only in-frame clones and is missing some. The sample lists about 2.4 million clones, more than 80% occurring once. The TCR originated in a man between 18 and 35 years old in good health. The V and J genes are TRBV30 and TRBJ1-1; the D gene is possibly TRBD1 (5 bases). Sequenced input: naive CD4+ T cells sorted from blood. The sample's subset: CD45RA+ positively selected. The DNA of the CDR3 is TGTGCCTGGAGTCCGGGACTTACGGCTTTCTTT. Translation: CAWSPGLTAFF.